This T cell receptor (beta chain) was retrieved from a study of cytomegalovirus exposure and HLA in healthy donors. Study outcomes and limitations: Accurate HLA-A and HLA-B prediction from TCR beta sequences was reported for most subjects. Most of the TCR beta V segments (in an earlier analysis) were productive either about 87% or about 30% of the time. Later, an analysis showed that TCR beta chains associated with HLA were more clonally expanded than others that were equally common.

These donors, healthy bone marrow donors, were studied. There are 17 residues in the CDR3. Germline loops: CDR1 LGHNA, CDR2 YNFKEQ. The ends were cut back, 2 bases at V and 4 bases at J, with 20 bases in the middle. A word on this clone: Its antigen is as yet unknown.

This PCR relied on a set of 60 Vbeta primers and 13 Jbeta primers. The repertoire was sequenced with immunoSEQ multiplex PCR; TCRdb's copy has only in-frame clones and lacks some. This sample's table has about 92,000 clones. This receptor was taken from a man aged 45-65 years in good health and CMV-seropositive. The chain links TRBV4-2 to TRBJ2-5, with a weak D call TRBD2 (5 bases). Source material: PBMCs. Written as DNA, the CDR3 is TGTGCCAGCAGCCAAATAAGCGGAGGTTCCCTCGGAGAGACCCAGTACTTC. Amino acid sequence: CASSQISGGSLGETQYF.